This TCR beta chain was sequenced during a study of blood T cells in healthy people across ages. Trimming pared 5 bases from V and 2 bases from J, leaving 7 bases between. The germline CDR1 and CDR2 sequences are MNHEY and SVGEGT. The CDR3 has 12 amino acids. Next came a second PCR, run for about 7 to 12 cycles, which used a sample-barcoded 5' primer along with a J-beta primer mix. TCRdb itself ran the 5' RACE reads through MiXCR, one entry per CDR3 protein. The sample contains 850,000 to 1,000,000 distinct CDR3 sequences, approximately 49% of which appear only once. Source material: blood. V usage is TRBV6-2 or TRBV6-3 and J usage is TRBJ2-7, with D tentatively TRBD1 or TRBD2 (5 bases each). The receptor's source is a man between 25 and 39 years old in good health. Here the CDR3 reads CASSGDAYEQYF. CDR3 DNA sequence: TGTGCCAGCAGTGGGGACGCCTACGAGCAGTACTTC.